This T cell receptor (beta chain) was observed in a study of CD8 T cells in ankylosing spondylitis. CDR3 size: 13 residues. With 2 bases removed from V and 3 bases from J, the gap between germline ends came to 7 bases. The V gene's germline CDR1 is SGHTA and CDR2 FQGNSA. Study observations and caveats: Several highly homologous variants made up a TCR beta motif, and this motif appeared characteristic of ankylosing spondylitis blood.

This clonotype was counted between two and nine times. Antigen unknown. Generation of TCR beta libraries employed quantitative 5'-RACE incorporating molecular barcodes. One entry per CDR3 protein, called by TCRdb with MiXCR from the 5' RACE reads. The sample lists 100,000 or so distinct CDR3 sequences; about 9% were seen once. The receptor was derived from a male donor with ankylosing spondylitis. Sequencing used blood, either unsorted or a sorted T cell fraction (not recorded which). The chain links TRBV7-2 to TRBJ2-5; D not certain. This CDR3 reads CASSLPPKETQYF. The CDR3 DNA reads TGTGCCAGCAGCTTACCCCCTAAAGAGACCCAGTACTTC.